Presented here are 10 T cell receptor beta chains from one specimen sequenced in a study of OX40 agonist ivuxolimab in advanced cancers. TCRdb's table, derived via immunoSEQ multiplex PCR, lists solely in-frame clones and lacks some. The data show 35,000 to 40,000 clones, approximately 92% seen once. The sample in question was CD4+ or CD8+ T cells sorted from blood, obtained in a trial of the OX40 agonist ivuxolimab. Every receptor here comes from an adult with an advanced solid tumor such as melanoma, head and neck, liver or kidney cancer.

The V and J genes are TRBV28 and TRBJ1-2; D remains ambiguous. V lost 5 bases, J lost 3 bases, and 4 bases lay in between. This CDR3 has 11 residues. Per the germline V gene, CDR1 is MDHEN and CDR2 is SYDVKM. The DNA of the CDR3 is TGTGCCAGCAGTCTTGACTATGGCTACACCTTC. This translates into CASSLDYGYTF.

The chain carries TRBV5-1 and TRBJ1-2; D unclear. V was trimmed by 1 base and J by 8 bases, leaving 12 bases between them. Germline values: CDR1 SGHRS, CDR2 YFSETQ. The CDR3 is 13 amino acids. The CDR3 loop reads CASSLSGLLGYTF. Here the CDR3 DNA reads TGCGCCAGCAGCTTGAGCGGGCTCCTGGGCTACACCTTC.

The chain links TRBV18 to TRBJ1-1; D gene uncertain. This CDR3 region has 16 residues. V gave up 0 bases and J gave up 5 bases, with 16 bases separating them. CDR1 KGHSH and CDR2 LQKENI come from the germline V gene. The CDR3 nucleotides are TGTGCCAGCTCACCACCGTTAAGAAGGCTGGAGACTGAAGCTTTCTTT. Its translation is CASSPPLRRLETEAFF.

The J gene is TRBJ1-3, the V gene TRBV7-9; weak D call: TRBD1 (5 bases). The ends were cut back, 5 bases at V and 2 bases at J, with 10 bases in the middle. There are 14 residues in the CDR3. From germline, CDR1 is SEHNR and CDR2 FQNEAQ (reference sequence). CDR3 protein: CASSRDSAGNTIYF. The CDR3, as DNA: TGTGCCAGCAGCCGGGACTCGGCTGGAAACACCATATATTTT.

The chain couples TRBV19 to TRBJ2-1; 11 bases are a match to TRBD2. The CDR3 extends over 15 amino acids. The junction had 4 bases not matched to a gene; V was cut back by 1 base and J by 8 bases. Per the germline V gene, CDR1 is LNHDA and CDR2 is SQIVND (reference sequence). For the CDR3, the DNA is TGTGCCAGTAGTATAGGGCTAGCGGGAGGAGATGAGCAGTTCTTC. Amino acids: CASSIGLAGGDEQFF.

The genes are TRBV6-6 and TRBJ1-5, with D maybe TRBD1 (5 bases). Deletions cut 6 bases from V and 7 bases from J, with 16 bases between. Per the germline V gene, CDR1 is MNHNY and CDR2 is SVGAGI (reference sequence). The CDR3 loop spans 14 amino acids. CDR3 protein: CASSSFGAGQPQHF. As DNA, the CDR3 is TGTGCCAGCAGCTCCTTTGGGGCCGGACAGCCCCAGCATTTT.

Only one count was recorded for this clone. This chain joins TRBV4-3 and TRBJ2-5; D uncertain. Between the trimmed V and J ends, which lost 0 bases and 4 bases, there was a span of 6 bases. The CDR3 is made up of 13 amino acids. CDR1 and CDR2 (germline): LGHNA, YSLEER. The CDR3 coding sequence is TGCGCCAGCAGCCAAGATCGGGTAGAGACCCAGTACTTC. Amino acid sequence: CASSQDRVETQYF.

The chain joins TRBV19 to TRBJ2-3; TRBD2 is a possible D gene (6 bases). Trimming pared 2 bases from V and 2 bases from J, leaving 8 bases between. The CDR3 has 14 residues. Germline loops: CDR1 LNHDA, CDR2 SQIVND (reference sequence). CDR3 loop: CASSISGPTDTQYF. The CDR3 DNA follows: TGTGCCAGTAGTATAAGCGGGCCCACAGATACGCAGTATTTT.

Worth noting for this clone: At one end the junction does not follow the germline gene, possibly because of a read error. The chain combines TRBV19 with TRBJ1-1; D unclear. Germline assignment: CDR1 LNHDA and CDR2 SQIVND (reference sequence). This CDR3 is 12 amino acids long. The CDR3 reads CANSAGWSEAFF. The DNA for the CDR3 is TGTGCCAATAGTGCCGGATGGTCTGAAGCTTTCTTT.

V gene TRBV5-8 combines with J gene TRBJ2-7; D assignment may be TRBD1 or TRBD2 (5 bases each). The germline V gene encodes CDR1 SGHTS and CDR2 YDEGEE. The CDR3 extends over 15 amino acids. V dropped 0 bases and J dropped 3 bases, with 13 bases sitting between them. This CDR3 is CASSLEGRFFYEQYF. The CDR3 DNA follows: TGTGCCAGCAGCTTGGAGGGACGGTTTTTCTACGAGCAGTACTTC. The full variable domain, in which reference TRBV5-8 and TRBJ2-7 provide the parts outside the CDR3, is EAGVTQSPTHLIKTRGQQATLRCSPISGHTSVYWYQQALGLGLQFLLWYDEGEERNRGNFPPRFSGRQFPNYSSELNVNALELEDSALYLCASSLEGRFFYEQYFGPGTRLTVT.